This TCR beta chain was sequenced during a study of T-cell reconstitution after alpha-beta-depleted transplantation in children. CDR3 length: 17 amino acids. V lost 0 bases to trimming and J lost 0 bases, with 15 bases between them. Germline CDR1 is DFQATT and CDR2 is SNEGSKA (reference sequence). Unique molecular identifiers were incorporated when the TCRbeta library was constructed. MiXCR, run by TCRdb on the PCR reads, gives a single entry per CDR3 protein. The repertoire holds about 540,000 distinct CDR3 sequences, with 15% to 20% as singletons. The TCR sequence derives from a human donor who donated a stem cell graft to a child with acute lymphoblastic leukemia. The chain is built from TRBV20-1 and TRBJ2-1; possible D gene TRBD2, 6 bases. The material sequenced was PBMCs from the stem cell graft donor, taken from the stem cell graft. The CDR3 DNA is TGCAGTGCTAGAGATCTTAAGCGGGCCAGCTCCTACAATGAGCAGTTCTTC. Its protein is CSARDLKRASSYNEQFF.